Listed below are T cell receptor beta chains from one sample, sequenced in a study of cytomegalovirus exposure and HLA in healthy donors. Assay: immunoSEQ multiplex PCR; the TCRdb copy retains only in-frame clones and omits some. The sample lists around 120,000 clones; around 80% were seen once. Source material: PBMCs. Receptor source: a boy younger than 10 in good health and CMV-seronegative. Each CDR3 is given with its conserved first and last residue. A D gene is named only where the DNA matches it firmly. A row's size may be missing; if present it is once, few, many or a size class.

J | size | V | D | CDR3
TRBJ1-2 | NA | TRBV7-3 | TRBD1 | CASSSQGLGGYTF
TRBJ2-7 | NA | TRBV4-3 | TRBD2 | CASSQDRGSGGAWYEQYF
TRBJ2-3 | once | TRBV27 | NA | CASSWELAGTDTQYF
TRBJ2-1 | NA | TRBV6-1 | NA | CASSDLDEVPPPVF
TRBJ2-2 | NA | TRBV7-6 | NA | CASSLGTSGLYTGELFF
TRBJ2-2 | NA | TRBV14 | TRBD1 | CASSRWTGESGTGELFF
TRBJ2-2 | NA | TRBV19 | TRBD2 | CASTSLAGAASGELFF
TRBJ1-1 | NA | TRBV4-2 | NA | CASTPYPGGEGTEAFF
TRBJ2-3 | NA | TRBV7-2 | TRBD2 | CASSRLAGLADTQYF
TRBJ1-1 | NA | TRBV19 | NA | CASSIRRGNTEAFF
TRBJ1-1 | few | TRBV4-1 | NA | CASSQGLKNTEAFF
TRBJ2-3 | once | TRBV7-3 | TRBD1 | CASSLGTGGAADTQYF
TRBJ2-3 | NA | TRBV10-3 | TRBD2 | CAISEYSGTSVTEGDTQYF
TRBJ2-3 | NA | TRBV7-8 | NA | CASRAPGGGTDTQYF
TRBJ1-2 | NA | TRBV7-9 | TRBD1 | CASSLGSVTGANYGYTF
TRBJ2-2 | few | TRBV7-3 | NA | CASSPSSKGSYTGELFF
TRBJ2-5 | NA | TRBV9 | TRBD2 | CASSVEGGVQETQYF
TRBJ2-7 | NA | TRBV9 | NA | CASSVGRLAYEQYF
TRBJ2-3 | few | TRBV6-4 | TRBD2 | CASSESGGPDTQYF
TRBJ2-3 | NA | TRBV6-5 | NA | CASSYSIGEPTDTQYF
TRBJ2-2 | NA | TRBV2 | TRBD2 | CASSDSGTSGRRVTGELFF
TRBJ2-1 | NA | TRBV6-5 | NA | CASRGRPVNEQFF
TRBJ1-1 | NA | TRBV19 | NA | CASRGGGPEAFF
TRBJ2-1 | NA | TRBV7-6 | TRBD2 | CASSVGLAGYNEQFF
TRBJ1-5 | NA | TRBV11-2 | NA | CASSPSTGGQPQHF
TRBJ1-2 | few | TRBV21-1 | NA | CASSKGTGGGYTF
TRBJ1-2 | NA | TRBV11-2 | NA | CASSRGGGYTF
TRBJ1-5 | NA | TRBV5-6 | NA | CASSQKGKGINQPQHF
TRBJ1-6 | NA | TRBV18 | NA | CASSPQGTGNSPLHF
TRBJ1-2 | few | TRBV4-2 | TRBD1 | CASSRGTAVYGYTF
TRBJ2-7 | NA | TRBV27 | TRBD2 | CASSYGTSRYEQYF
TRBJ2-5 | few | TRBV9 | NA | CASSRLPGGGGSETQYF
TRBJ1-2 | NA | TRBV10-3 | NA | CAIARGTGTNYGYTF
TRBJ1-1 | NA | TRBV9 | NA | CASSLGGMNTEAFF
TRBJ2-6 | NA | TRBV11-2 | NA | CASSPIGANVLTF
TRBJ2-7 | few | TRBV18 | TRBD1 | CASSPGQGTYEQYF
TRBJ2-1 | few | TRBV6-5 | NA | CASSYFGGRSPNEQFF
TRBJ1-6 | NA | TRBV6-1 | NA | CASSGKARVSSYNSPLHF
TRBJ1-1 | NA | TRBV7-9 | NA | CASSLRGYMNTEAFF
TRBJ1-1 | NA | TRBV7-9 | NA | CSSSSGRGFTEAFF
TRBJ2-3 | NA | TRBV19 | TRBD2 | CASSIGLADTQYF
TRBJ2-3 | NA | TRBV4-3 | TRBD2 | CASSPPGGAGVTDTQYF
TRBJ1-1 | NA | TRBV9 | TRBD1 | CASSVAFTGQGEAFF
TRBJ1-1 | few | TRBV7-6 | NA | CASSLNQPSGDTEAFF
TRBJ1-2 | NA | TRBV5-1 | TRBD1 | CASSLQGASRGYTF
TRBJ2-7 | NA | TRBV6-1 | TRBD2 | CASRLAGTYEQYF
TRBJ1-2 | NA | TRBV30 | TRBD1 | CAQRTGVYGYTF
TRBJ2-5 | NA | TRBV7-9 | TRBD1 | CSSSPGSAGGSETQYF
TRBJ1-4 | once | TRBV30 | NA | CAWRGHGNEKLFF
TRBJ1-2 | NA | TRBV2 | TRBD1 | CASSRTGGTYGYTF
TRBJ2-5 | NA | TRBV9 | TRBD2 | CASSAIAGHSQETQYF
TRBJ1-1 | NA | TRBV9 | NA | CASSVVPDTEAFF
TRBJ2-5 | NA | TRBV6-4 | TRBD2 | CASSERAGGSETQYF
TRBJ1-2 | once | TRBV25-1 | NA | CASMSRGRGYGYTF
TRBJ2-6 | NA | TRBV6-1 | NA | CASSFTPTGANVLTF
TRBJ2-1 | NA | TRBV7-3 | TRBD1 | CASSFEDRGLKDEQFF
TRBJ2-3 | NA | TRBV6-1 | TRBD1 | CASRETGADTQYF
TRBJ2-7 | NA | TRBV6-6 | NA | CASSSQVYYPYEQYF
TRBJ2-3 | NA | TRBV2 | TRBD2 | CAVQGLADTDTQYF